Here is one TCR beta chain with its context. The antigen remains unidentified. The PCR was carried out with 60 Vbeta primers and 13 Jbeta primers. Produced via immunoSEQ multiplex PCR; TCRdb's table is partial and in-frame only. The table shows more than 140,000 clones, with 64% occurring only once. The data belong to a study of cytomegalovirus exposure and HLA in healthy donors. Study-level points and caveats: The number of N-insertions in an Asian-associated ancestry cluster was reportedly below the roughly 620-donor mean in a later analysis. A previous analysis found most TCR beta V segments productive roughly 90% or roughly 30% of the time. Reports showed the classifier diagnosing cytomegalovirus status with high specificity and sensitivity.

The V end was cut by 6 bases, the J end by 5 bases, with 13 bases between. CDR3 length: 13 amino acids. Germline assignment: CDR1 SGHAT and CDR2 FQNNGV. The chain employs TRBV11-2 and TRBJ1-1; no clear D gene. What was sequenced was PBMCs. The receptor's source is a woman in her twenties or thirties in good health and CMV-seropositive. As DNA, the CDR3 is TGTGCCAGCAGATCAAGGCGGGCGACTGAAGCTTTCTTT. It yields the protein CASRSRRATEAFF.